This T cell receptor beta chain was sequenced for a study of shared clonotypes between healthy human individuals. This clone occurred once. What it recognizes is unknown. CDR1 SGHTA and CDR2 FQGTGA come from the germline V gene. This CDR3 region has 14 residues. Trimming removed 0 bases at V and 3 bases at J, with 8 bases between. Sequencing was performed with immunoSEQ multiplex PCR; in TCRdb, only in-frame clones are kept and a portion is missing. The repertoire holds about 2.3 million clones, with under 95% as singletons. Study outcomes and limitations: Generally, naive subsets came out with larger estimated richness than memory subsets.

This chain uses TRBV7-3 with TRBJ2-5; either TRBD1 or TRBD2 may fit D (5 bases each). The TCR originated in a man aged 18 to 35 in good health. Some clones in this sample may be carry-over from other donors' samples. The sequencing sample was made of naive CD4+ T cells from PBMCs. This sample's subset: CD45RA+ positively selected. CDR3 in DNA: TGTGCCAGCAGCTTAACTGGGACGGAAGAGACCCAGTACTTC. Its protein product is CASSLTGTEETQYF.